This passage covers 31 T cell receptor beta chains from one sample sequenced in a study of cytomegalovirus exposure and HLA in healthy donors. The PCR ran on 60 Vbeta and 13 Jbeta primers. Method: immunoSEQ multiplex PCR; TCRdb's copy keeps in-frame clones and lacks some. The sample lists some 120,000 clones, about three quarters occurring once. The sequenced sample consisted of PBMCs. The receptors were gathered from a woman aged 60-75 years in good health and CMV-seropositive.

This sequence joins TRBV7-2 and TRBJ2-5; tentative D call: TRBD2 (6 bases). CDR1 and CDR2 from the germline V gene are SGHTA and FQGNSA. CDR3 length: 15 residues. Trimming shortened V by 5 bases and J by 5 bases, and 18 bases separated the two germline ends. This CDR3 reads CASSGGSGSEETQYF. The CDR3 coding sequence is TGTGCCAGCAGCGGGGGTAGCGGTTCGGAGGAGACCCAGTACTTC.

The chain joins TRBV5-6 to TRBJ2-1; D is unclear. CDR3 length equals 16 residues. Germline V gene sequence: CDR1 SGHDT, CDR2 YYEEEE. V lost 0 bases, J lost 6 bases, and 16 bases lay in between. CDR3 sequence reads: CASSLGPSLILNEQFF. The CDR3 DNA reads as TGTGCCAGCAGCTTGGGTCCCAGTCTTATTCTCAATGAGCAGTTCTTC.

This chain uses TRBV7-2 with TRBJ2-4, with 8 bases aligning to TRBD2. V lost 7 bases and J lost 3; bases outside the gene matches: 8. Germline V gene data show CDR1 as SGHTA and CDR2 as FQGNSA. This CDR3 is 15 amino acids long. The CDR3 protein is CASTGGVGVKNIQYF. CDR3 sequence (DNA): TGTGCCAGCACGGGAGGGGTAGGAGTCAAAAACATTCAGTACTTC.

This clone came up once. V and J are TRBV18 and TRBJ2-7; 7 bases map to TRBD1. V gave up 4 bases and J gave up 5 bases; unmatched junction bases: 5. The length of the CDR3 is 13 residues. The germline CDR1 and CDR2 sequences are KGHSH and LQKENI. This CDR3 reads CASSRGQANEQYF. CDR3 in DNA: TGTGCCAGCTCACGCGGACAGGCGAACGAGCAGTACTTC.

The J gene is TRBJ2-2, the V gene TRBV7-3, with TRBD1 matching over 9 bases. Germline-derived CDR1 and CDR2 are SGHTA and FQGTGA. V lost 9 bases, J lost 3 bases, and 17 bases stayed unmatched. The CDR3 runs to 18 residues. CDR3 protein: CASTPGQGVGKHTGELFF. Written as DNA, the CDR3 is TGTGCCAGTACACCGGGACAGGGTGTGGGGAAACACACCGGGGAGCTGTTTTTT.

The chain recombines TRBV7-2 with TRBJ1-2; 10 bases are shared with TRBD1. The CDR3 has 14 amino acids. V lost 4 bases and J lost 10; bases outside the gene matches: 9. Germline assignment: CDR1 SGHTA and CDR2 FQGNSA. The CDR3 sequence: CASSSRQRQGAYTF. The DNA for the CDR3 is TGTGCCAGCAGCTCGCGGCAAAGACAGGGGGCCTACACCTTC.

The sample holds one count of this clone. V and J are TRBV7-2 and TRBJ2-1; 9 bases align to TRBD1. The CDR3 consists of 13 residues. Germline CDR1 and CDR2: SGHTA and FQGNSA. J gave up 9 bases and V 6 bases, and 6 bases lay outside the gene matches. CDR3 coding DNA: TGTGCCAGCAGGCCGGGACAGGGCGGTGAGCAGTTCTTC. Its translation: CASRPGQGGEQFF.

The chain couples TRBV27 to TRBJ2-3; D is unresolved. V was clipped by 5 bases and J by 1 base, with 13 bases between them. From germline, CDR1 is MNHEY and CDR2 SMNVEV (reference sequence). The CDR3 length is 15 residues. This CDR3 reads CASSTNSRGTDTQYF. CDR3 DNA: TGTGCCAGCAGTACCAACTCCCGGGGCACAGATACGCAGTATTTT.

This chain connects TRBV6-1 to TRBJ2-5; D may be TRBD2 (6 bases). V was shortened by 0 bases and J by 1 base, with 15 bases between the two germline ends. The CDR3 is made up of 17 amino acids. From germline, CDR1 is MNHNS and CDR2 SASEGT. CDR3 sequence reads: CASSEARGGGAQETQYF. CDR3 nucleotide sequence: TGTGCCAGCAGTGAAGCGCGGGGTGGGGGAGCCCAAGAGACCCAGTACTTC.

The chain uses TRBV11-2 and TRBJ2-5; TRBD2 agrees at 7 bases. CDR1 is SGHAT, CDR2 FQNNGV, per germline. The CDR3 is 14 amino acids. With 5 bases clipped from V and 0 bases from J, the junction kept 3 bases outside the gene matches. The CDR3 DNA sequence: TGTGCCAGCAGCCCCGGACTAGACCAAGAGACCCAGTACTTC. Amino acids: CASSPGLDQETQYF.

The rearrangement joins TRBV4-2 to TRBJ2-1; 15 nucleotides match TRBD2. The junction had 9 bases not matched to a gene; V was cut back by 4 bases and J by 8 bases. This CDR3 spans 17 amino acids. Germline V CDR1 and CDR2: LGHNA, YNFKEQ. CDR3 region: CASSPPKGLAGGYEQFF. The CDR3 region has the DNA TGTGCCAGCAGCCCGCCGAAAGGACTAGCGGGGGGGTATGAGCAGTTCTTC.

The chain is built from TRBV7-9 and TRBJ2-1; 7 bases match TRBD1. The CDR3 runs to 15 residues. CDR1 and CDR2 from the germline V gene are SEHNR and FQNEAQ (reference sequence). V trimming: 5 bases; J trimming: 5 bases; junction bases outside the gene matches: 9. This chain's CDR3 is CASSQKGQSDNEQFF. The DNA of the CDR3 is TGTGCCAGCAGCCAGAAGGGACAGTCAGACAATGAGCAGTTCTTC.

The chain recombines TRBV19 with TRBJ2-7; 11 positions match TRBD2. CDR3 length equals 15 residues. V lost 3 bases, J lost 2 bases, and 3 bases stayed unmatched. Per germline, CDR1 LNHDA and CDR2 SQIVND (reference sequence). The CDR3: CASSILLAGAYEQYF. The CDR3, as DNA: TGTGCCAGTAGTATTCTACTAGCGGGAGCCTACGAGCAGTACTTC.

V gene TRBV6-1 combines with J gene TRBJ1-2; 12 bases agree with TRBD1. The J segment lost 6 bases and the V segment lost 4 bases, leaving 21 bases of the junction unmatched. Germline CDR1 is MNHNS and CDR2 is SASEGT. The CDR3 is 20 residues long. The CDR3 bases are TGTGCCAGCAGTGGGGGGGTATTCCGGGACAGGGGGCGTCGCTTTCATGGCTACACCTTC. Its translation is CASSGGVFRDRGRRFHGYTF.

The rearrangement joins TRBV5-1 to TRBJ1-4; D uncertain. In germline, CDR1 is SGHRS, CDR2 YFSETQ. There are 16 residues in the CDR3. V was clipped by 4 bases and J by 3 bases, with 16 bases between them. The CDR3 DNA reads TGCGCCAGCAGCCCTCTCTCGAGGGCAGCTAATGAAAAACTGTTTTTT. It encodes CASSPLSRAANEKLFF.

The chain recombines TRBV5-6 with TRBJ2-7; 8 bases map to TRBD2. The CDR3 covers 15 residues. The germline gives CDR1 SGHDT, CDR2 YYEEEE. The trim removed 3 bases at V and 5 bases at J, leaving 10 bases unmatched. The CDR3 region is CASSSPPGTRDEQYF. The CDR3 bases are TGTGCCAGCAGCTCTCCTCCCGGGACTAGAGACGAGCAGTACTTC.

In its sample, this clone was seen a few times. The chain carries TRBV5-1 and TRBJ1-1, with a tentative D call TRBD1 (5 bases). Germline assignment: CDR1 SGHRS and CDR2 YFSETQ. Between the trimmed V and J ends, which lost 0 bases and 4 bases, there was a span of 19 bases. The CDR3 sequence is 17 residues long. The CDR3: CASSLGGSRQGGTEAFF. The DNA of the CDR3 is TGCGCCAGCAGCTTGGGAGGGTCTAGGCAGGGAGGCACTGAAGCTTTCTTT.

J is TRBJ1-6 and V is TRBV12-5; maybe TRBD1 (6 bases). Germline assignment: CDR1 LGHNT and CDR2 FRNRAP. CDR3 length equals 13 residues. V lost 5 bases and J lost 6, with 8 bases in between. CDR3 region: CASGGQSNSPLHF. Here the CDR3 DNA reads TGTGCTAGTGGTGGACAGTCTAATTCACCCCTCCACTTT.

The chain recombines TRBV7-2 with TRBJ2-5; 15 bases agree with TRBD2. J was trimmed by 2 bases and V by 10 bases; bases with no gene match: 14. The CDR3 totals 18 residues. Looked up from germline, CDR1 is SGHTA and CDR2 is FQGNSA. In nucleotides, the CDR3 is TGTGCCATCAGTCAGGGACTAGCGGGGGGCCTGCCTCAAGAGACCCAGTACTTC. This gives the protein CAISQGLAGGLPQETQYF.

This clone has more than one count but fewer than ten. V is TRBV5-1 and J is TRBJ2-5; the match to TRBD2 covers 10 bases. Germline values: CDR1 SGHRS, CDR2 YFSETQ. The CDR3 is made up of 16 amino acids. V lost 4 bases to trimming and J lost 4 bases; unmatched junction nucleotides: 10. Here the CDR3 reads CASSTGLAGAVETQYF. Written as DNA, the CDR3 is TGCGCCAGCAGCACCGGCCTAGCGGGAGCAGTAGAGACCCAGTACTTC.

DNA for the CDR3: TGTGCCAGCAGGCGTGATGAAAAACTGTTTTTT. This sequence encodes CASRRDEKLFF. The V call is TRBV28, the J call TRBJ1-4; no definite D call. The CDR3 length is 11 residues. Looked up from germline, CDR1 is MDHEN and CDR2 is SYDVKM. Trimming shortened V by 6 bases and J by 6 bases, and 5 bases separated the two germline ends.

The CDR3 DNA reads as TGTGCCAGCTCACCCGAAGGGACAGAGGGTTCACCCCTCCACTTT. Translated: CASSPEGTEGSPLHF. This chain uses TRBV18 with TRBJ1-6; 7 bases align to TRBD1. Germline assignment: CDR1 KGHSH and CDR2 LQKENI. The CDR3 is 15 amino acids. After removal of 3 bases from V and 9 bases from J, the junction contained 8 bases not matched to a gene.

The chain recombines TRBV7-2 with TRBJ2-7; 14 bases are a match to TRBD2. Germline V lookup: CDR1 SGHTA, CDR2 FQGNSA. This CDR3 has 16 residues. The trim removed 4 bases at V and 7 bases at J, leaving 9 bases unmatched. This CDR3 reads CASSSKTSGRAGEQYF. CDR3 in DNA: TGTGCCAGCAGCTCGAAGACTAGCGGGAGGGCAGGGGAGCAGTACTTC.

The J gene is TRBJ2-2, the V gene TRBV27; D is uncertain. V lost 7 bases to trimming and J lost 4 bases, with 7 bases between them. This CDR3 comprises 12 residues. CDR1 MNHEY and CDR2 SMNVEV come from the germline V gene (reference sequence). In DNA form, the CDR3 reads TGTGCCAGCATTAAGCCCACCGGGGAGCTGTTTTTT. As protein: CASIKPTGELFF.

The rearrangement links TRBV11-2 to TRBJ2-7; D gene unclear. V lost 4 bases and J 5 bases, leaving 9 bases between the germline ends. The CDR3 spans 12 residues. CDR1 and CDR2 from the germline V gene are SGHAT and FQNNGV. The CDR3 region is CASSSPTDEQYF. The CDR3 bases are TGTGCCAGCAGCTCCCCTACAGACGAGCAGTACTTC.

V usage is TRBV2 and J usage is TRBJ1-6, with D unclear. Germline V gene data show CDR1 as SNHLY and CDR2 as FYNNEI. The CDR3 totals 16 residues. Trimming stripped 0 bases from V and 7 bases from J, with 13 bases between. Here the CDR3 DNA reads TGTGCCAGCAGTGAAGCGCAGGTTCGAGAAAATTCACCCCTCCACTTT. Its protein product is CASSEAQVRENSPLHF.

The chain joins TRBV7-3 to TRBJ2-1, with 12 bases identical to TRBD1. This CDR3 comprises 15 residues. After removal of 4 bases from V and 9 bases from J, the junction contained 7 bases not matched to a gene. Germline V gives CDR1 SGHTA, CDR2 FQGTGA. CDR3 DNA sequence: TGTGCCAGCAGCTCTACGGGACAGGGGGCTGTTGAGCAGTTCTTC. Its protein product is CASSSTGQGAVEQFF. The whole variable domain, remainder taken from reference TRBV7-3 and TRBJ2-1, is GAGVSQTPSNKVTEKGKYVELRCDPISGHTALYWYRQSLGQGPEFLIYFQGTGAADDSGLPNDRFFAVRPEGSVSTLKIQRTERGDSAVYLCASSSTGQGAVEQFFGPGTRLTVL.

The V gene is TRBV7-9, the J gene TRBJ2-2; weak D call: TRBD1 (5 bases). V lost 9 bases and J lost 1, with 6 bases in between. The CDR3 has 12 amino acids. Germline V gene data show CDR1 as SEHNR and CDR2 as FQNEAQ (reference sequence). Here the CDR3 reads CASTGNTGELFF. The CDR3 DNA is TGTGCCAGTACAGGGAACACCGGGGAGCTGTTTTTT. Using reference TRBV7-9 and TRBJ2-2 for the parts outside the CDR3, the full variable domain is DTGVSQNPRHKITKRGQNVTFRCDPISEHNRLYWYRQTLGQGPEFLTYFQNEAQLEKSRLLSDRFSAERPKGSFSTLEIQRTEQGDSAMYLCASTGNTGELFFGEGSRLTVL.

In its sample, this clone was seen a few times. This rearrangement joins TRBV4-2 to TRBJ2-2; D gene uncertain. The ends were cut back, 0 bases at V and 0 bases at J, with 11 bases in the middle. This CDR3 is built from 17 residues. CDR1 LGHNA and CDR2 YNFKEQ come from the germline V gene. The CDR3 sequence: CASSQEASHANTGELFF. CDR3 nucleotides: TGTGCCAGCAGCCAAGAGGCCAGTCACGCGAACACCGGGGAGCTGTTTTTT.

The CDR3 sequence: CASSLTSGGGNEQFF. The CDR3 DNA sequence: TGTGCCAGCAGCCTTACTAGCGGGGGGGGCAATGAGCAGTTCTTC. The chain has TRBV7-9 and TRBJ2-1; 13 bases line up with TRBD2. The CDR3 runs 15 residues. The germline gives CDR1 SEHNR, CDR2 FQNEAQ (reference sequence). The J segment lost 6 bases and the V segment lost 5 bases, leaving 4 bases of the junction unmatched.

The chain has TRBV19 and TRBJ1-5; 7 positions agree with TRBD1. CDR1 and CDR2 (germline): LNHDA, SQIVND (reference sequence). The J segment lost 2 bases and the V segment lost 6 bases, leaving 7 bases of the junction unmatched. The length of the CDR3 is 15 residues. The CDR3 nucleotides are TGTGCCAGTAGGCCTGACAGGGATGGCAATCAGCCCCAGCATTTT. It is translated as CASRPDRDGNQPQHF.